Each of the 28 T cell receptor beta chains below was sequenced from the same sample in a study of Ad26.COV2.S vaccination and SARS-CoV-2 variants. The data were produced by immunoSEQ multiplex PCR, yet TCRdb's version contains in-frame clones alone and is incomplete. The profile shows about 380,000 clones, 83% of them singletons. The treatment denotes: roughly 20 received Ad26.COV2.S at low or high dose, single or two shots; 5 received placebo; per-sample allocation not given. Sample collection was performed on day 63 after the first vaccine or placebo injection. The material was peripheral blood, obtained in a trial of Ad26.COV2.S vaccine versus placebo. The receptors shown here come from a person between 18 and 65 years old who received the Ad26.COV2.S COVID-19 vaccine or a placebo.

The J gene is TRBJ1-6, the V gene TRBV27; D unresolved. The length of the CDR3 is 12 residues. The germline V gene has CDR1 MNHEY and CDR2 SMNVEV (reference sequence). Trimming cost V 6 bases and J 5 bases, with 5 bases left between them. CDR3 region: CASSFHNSPLHF. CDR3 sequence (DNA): TGTGCCAGCAGCTTCCATAATTCACCCCTCCACTTT.

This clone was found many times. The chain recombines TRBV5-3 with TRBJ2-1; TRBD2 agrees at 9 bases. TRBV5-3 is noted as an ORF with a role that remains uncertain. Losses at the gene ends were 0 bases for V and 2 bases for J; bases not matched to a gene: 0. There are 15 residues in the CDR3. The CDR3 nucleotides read TGTGCCAGAAGCTTGGCTAGCGGGACCTACAATGAGCAGTTCTTC. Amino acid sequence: CARSLASGTYNEQFF.

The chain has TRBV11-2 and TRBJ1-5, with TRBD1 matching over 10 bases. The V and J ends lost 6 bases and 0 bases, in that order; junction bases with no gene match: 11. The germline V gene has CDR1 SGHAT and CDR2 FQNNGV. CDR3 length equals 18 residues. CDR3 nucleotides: TGTGCCAGCAGTCCCGGACAGGGGGGGCCCTTTAGCAATCAGCCCCAGCATTTT. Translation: CASSPGQGGPFSNQPQHF.

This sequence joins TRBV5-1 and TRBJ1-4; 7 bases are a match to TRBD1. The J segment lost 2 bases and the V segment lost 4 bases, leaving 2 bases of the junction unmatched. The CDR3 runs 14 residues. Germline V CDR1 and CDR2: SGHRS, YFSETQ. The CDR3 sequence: CASSQGVTNEKLFF. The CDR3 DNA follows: TGCGCCAGCAGCCAGGGGGTGACTAATGAAAAACTGTTTTTT.

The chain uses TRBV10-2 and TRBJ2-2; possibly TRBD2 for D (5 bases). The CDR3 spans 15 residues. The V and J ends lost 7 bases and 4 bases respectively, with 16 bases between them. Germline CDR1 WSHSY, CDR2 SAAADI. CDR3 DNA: TGCGCCAGCAATGGAGCGGAGGATTTCACCGGGGAGCTGTTTTTT. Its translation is CASNGAEDFTGELFF.

CDR3 in DNA: TGCGCCAGCAGCCAAGAAGAAGGGGCAGGGCGGGAGACCCAGTACTTC. It yields the protein CASSQEEGAGRETQYF. This chain joins TRBV4-1 and TRBJ2-5; TRBD1 is a possible D gene (5 bases). The germline CDR1 and CDR2 sequences are MGHRA and YSYEKL. V lost 0 bases and J 5 bases, leaving 16 bases between the germline ends. This CDR3 contains 16 residues.

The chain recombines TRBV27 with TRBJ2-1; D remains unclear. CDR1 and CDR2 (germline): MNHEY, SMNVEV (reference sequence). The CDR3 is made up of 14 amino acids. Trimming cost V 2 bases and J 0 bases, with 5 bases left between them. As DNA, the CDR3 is TGTGCCAGCAGTTTAGAGCTCTCCTACAATGAGCAGTTCTTC. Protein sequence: CASSLELSYNEQFF.

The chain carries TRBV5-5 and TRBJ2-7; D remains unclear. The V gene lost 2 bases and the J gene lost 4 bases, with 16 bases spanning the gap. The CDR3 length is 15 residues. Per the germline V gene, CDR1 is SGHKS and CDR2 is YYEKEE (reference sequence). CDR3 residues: CASSLGPSNSYEQYF. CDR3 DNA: TGTGCCAGCAGCTTAGGACCGAGTAACTCTTACGAGCAGTACTTC.

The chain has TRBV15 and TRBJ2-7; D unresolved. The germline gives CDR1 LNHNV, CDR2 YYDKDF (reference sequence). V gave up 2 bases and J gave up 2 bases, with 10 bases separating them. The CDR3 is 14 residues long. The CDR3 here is CATSRHPGPYEQYF. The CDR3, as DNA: TGTGCCACCAGCAGACACCCAGGTCCCTACGAGCAGTACTTC.

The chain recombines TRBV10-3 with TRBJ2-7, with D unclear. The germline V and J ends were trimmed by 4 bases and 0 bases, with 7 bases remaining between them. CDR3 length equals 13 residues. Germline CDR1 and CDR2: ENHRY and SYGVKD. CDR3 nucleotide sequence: TGTGCCATCAGTGCGCACAGCTCCTACGAGCAGTACTTC. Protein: CAISAHSSYEQYF.

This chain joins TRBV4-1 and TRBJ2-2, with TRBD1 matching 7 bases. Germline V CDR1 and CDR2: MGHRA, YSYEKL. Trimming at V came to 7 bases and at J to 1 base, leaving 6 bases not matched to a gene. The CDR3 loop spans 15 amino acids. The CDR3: CASKEQGRNTGELFF. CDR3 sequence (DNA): TGCGCCAGCAAAGAACAGGGGAGGAACACCGGGGAGCTGTTTTTT.

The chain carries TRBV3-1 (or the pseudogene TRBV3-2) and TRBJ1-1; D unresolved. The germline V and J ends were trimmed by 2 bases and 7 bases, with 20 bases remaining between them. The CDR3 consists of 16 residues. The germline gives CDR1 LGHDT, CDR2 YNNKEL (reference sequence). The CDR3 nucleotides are TGTGCCAGCAGCCAACCGGGCCAAGGAAGACAAATTGAAGCTTTCTTT. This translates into CASSQPGQGRQIEAFF.

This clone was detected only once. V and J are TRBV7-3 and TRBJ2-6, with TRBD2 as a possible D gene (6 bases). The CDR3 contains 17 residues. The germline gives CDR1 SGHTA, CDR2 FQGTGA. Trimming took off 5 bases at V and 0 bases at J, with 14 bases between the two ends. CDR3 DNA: TGTGCCAGCAGCCTTGCGGGGTTTAGCTCTGGGGCCAACGTCCTGACTTTC. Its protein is CASSLAGFSSGANVLTF.

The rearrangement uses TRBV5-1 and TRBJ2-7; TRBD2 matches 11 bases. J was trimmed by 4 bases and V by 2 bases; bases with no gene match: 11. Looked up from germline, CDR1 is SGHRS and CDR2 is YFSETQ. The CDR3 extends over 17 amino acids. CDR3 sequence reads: CASSFRPGLADPYEQYF. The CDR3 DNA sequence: TGCGCCAGCAGCTTCAGACCGGGACTAGCGGATCCTTACGAGCAGTACTTC.

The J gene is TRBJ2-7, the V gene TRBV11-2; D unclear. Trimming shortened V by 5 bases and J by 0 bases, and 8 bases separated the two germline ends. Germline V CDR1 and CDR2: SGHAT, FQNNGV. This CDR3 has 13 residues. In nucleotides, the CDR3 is TGTGCCAGCAGCCTCCTCCTCTCCTACGAGCAGTACTTC. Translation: CASSLLLSYEQYF.

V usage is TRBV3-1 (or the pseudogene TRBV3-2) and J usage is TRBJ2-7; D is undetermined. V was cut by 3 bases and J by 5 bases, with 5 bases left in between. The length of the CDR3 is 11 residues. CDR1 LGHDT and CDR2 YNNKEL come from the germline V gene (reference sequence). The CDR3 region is CASSQINEQYF. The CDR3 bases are TGTGCCAGCAGCCAGATAAACGAGCAGTACTTC.

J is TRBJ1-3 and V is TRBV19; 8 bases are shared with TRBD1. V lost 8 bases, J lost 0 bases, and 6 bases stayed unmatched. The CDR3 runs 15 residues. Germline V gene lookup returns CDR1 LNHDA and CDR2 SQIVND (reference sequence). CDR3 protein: CASSWTGISGNTIYF. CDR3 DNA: TGTGCCAGTTCCTGGACAGGGATCTCTGGAAACACCATATATTTT.

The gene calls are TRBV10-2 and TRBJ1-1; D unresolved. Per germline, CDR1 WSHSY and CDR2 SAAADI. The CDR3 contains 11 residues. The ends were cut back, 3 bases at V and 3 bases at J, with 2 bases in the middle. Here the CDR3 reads CASSDHTEAFF. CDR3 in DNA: TGCGCCAGCAGTGACCACACTGAAGCTTTCTTT.

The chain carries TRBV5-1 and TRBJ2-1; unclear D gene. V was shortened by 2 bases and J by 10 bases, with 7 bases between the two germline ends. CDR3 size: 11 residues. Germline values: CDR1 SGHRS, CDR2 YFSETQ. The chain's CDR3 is CASSLRQEQFF. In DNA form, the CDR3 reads TGCGCCAGCAGCTTACGTCAGGAGCAGTTCTTC.

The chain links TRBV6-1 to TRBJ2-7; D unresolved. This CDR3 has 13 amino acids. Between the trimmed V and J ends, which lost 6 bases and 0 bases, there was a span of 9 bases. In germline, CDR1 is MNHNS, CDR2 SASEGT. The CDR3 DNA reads TGTGCCAGCAGATCGGGCCGCTCCTACGAGCAGTACTTC. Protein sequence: CASRSGRSYEQYF.

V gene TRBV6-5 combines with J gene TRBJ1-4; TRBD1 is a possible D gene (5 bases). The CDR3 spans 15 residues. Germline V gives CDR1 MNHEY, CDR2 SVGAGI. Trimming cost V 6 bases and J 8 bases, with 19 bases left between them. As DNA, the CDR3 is TGTGCCAGCAGACGCACCGGGACGAGAATCGAAAAACTGTTTTTT. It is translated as CASRRTGTRIEKLFF.

This CDR3 reads CASSLGGFSTDTQYF. CDR3 sequence (DNA): TGCGCCAGCAGCTTGGGAGGGTTTAGCACAGATACGCAGTATTTT. The V and J genes are TRBV5-1 and TRBJ2-3; perhaps TRBD2 as D (5 bases). Trimming pared 0 bases from V and 0 bases from J, leaving 8 bases between. The CDR3 extends over 15 amino acids. The germline V gene has CDR1 SGHRS and CDR2 YFSETQ. The complete variable domain, with remaining parts taken from reference TRBV5-1 and TRBJ2-3, reads KAGVTQTPRYLIKTRGQQVTLSCSPISGHRSVSWYQQTPGQGLQFLFEYFSETQRNKGNFPGRFSGRQFSNSRSEMNVSTLELGDSALYLCASSLGGFSTDTQYFGPGTRLTVL.

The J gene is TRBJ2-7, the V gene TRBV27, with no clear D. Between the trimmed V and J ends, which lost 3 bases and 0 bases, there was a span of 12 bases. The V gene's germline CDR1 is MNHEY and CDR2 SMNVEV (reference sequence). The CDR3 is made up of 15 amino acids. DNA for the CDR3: TGTGCCAGCAGTTTTTTATCAGGTAGCTCCTACGAGCAGTACTTC. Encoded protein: CASSFLSGSSYEQYF.

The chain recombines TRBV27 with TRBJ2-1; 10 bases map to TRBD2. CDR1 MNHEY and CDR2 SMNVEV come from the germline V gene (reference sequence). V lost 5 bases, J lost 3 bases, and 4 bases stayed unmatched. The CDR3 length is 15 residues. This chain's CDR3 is CASSILAGDYNEQFF. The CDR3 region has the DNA TGTGCCAGCAGTATCCTAGCGGGGGACTACAATGAGCAGTTCTTC.

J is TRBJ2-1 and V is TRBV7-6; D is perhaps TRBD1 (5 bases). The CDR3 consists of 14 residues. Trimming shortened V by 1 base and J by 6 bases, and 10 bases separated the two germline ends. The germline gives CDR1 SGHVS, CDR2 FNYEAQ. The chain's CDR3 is CASSLVQDPNEQFF. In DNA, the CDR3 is TGTGCCAGCAGCTTAGTACAGGACCCCAATGAGCAGTTCTTC.

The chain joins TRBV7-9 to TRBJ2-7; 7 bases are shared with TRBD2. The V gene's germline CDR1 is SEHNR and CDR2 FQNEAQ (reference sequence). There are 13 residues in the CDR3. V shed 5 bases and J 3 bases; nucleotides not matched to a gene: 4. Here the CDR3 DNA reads TGTGCCAGCAGCGCGGGGACTAACTACGAGCAGTACTTC. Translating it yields CASSAGTNYEQYF.

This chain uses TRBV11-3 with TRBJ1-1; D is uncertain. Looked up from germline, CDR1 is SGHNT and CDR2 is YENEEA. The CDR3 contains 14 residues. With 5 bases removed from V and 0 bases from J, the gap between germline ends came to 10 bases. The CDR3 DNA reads TGTGCCAGCAGCCCCCCCTATATGAACACTGAAGCTTTCTTT. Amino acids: CASSPPYMNTEAFF.

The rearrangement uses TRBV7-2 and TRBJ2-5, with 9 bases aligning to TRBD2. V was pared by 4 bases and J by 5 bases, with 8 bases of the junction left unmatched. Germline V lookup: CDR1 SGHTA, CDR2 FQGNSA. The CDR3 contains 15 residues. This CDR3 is CASSYYSGGGETQYF. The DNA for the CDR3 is TGTGCCAGCAGCTACTATAGCGGGGGCGGTGAGACCCAGTACTTC. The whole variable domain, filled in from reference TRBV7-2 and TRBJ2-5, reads GAGVSQSPSNKVTEKGKDVELRCDPISGHTALYWYRQSLGQGLEFLIYFQGNSAPDKSGLPSDRFSAERTGGSVSTLTIQRTQQEDSAVYLCASSYYSGGGETQYFGPGTRLLVL.